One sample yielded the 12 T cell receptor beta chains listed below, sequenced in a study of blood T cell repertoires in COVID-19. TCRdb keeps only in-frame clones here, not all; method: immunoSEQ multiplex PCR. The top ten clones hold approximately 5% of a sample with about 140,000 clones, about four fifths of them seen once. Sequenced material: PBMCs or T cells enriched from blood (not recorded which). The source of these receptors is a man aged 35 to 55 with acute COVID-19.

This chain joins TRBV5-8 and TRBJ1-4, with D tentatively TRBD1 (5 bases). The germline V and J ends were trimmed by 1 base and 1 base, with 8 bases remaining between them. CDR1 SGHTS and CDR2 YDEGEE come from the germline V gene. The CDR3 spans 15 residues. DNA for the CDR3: TGTGCCAGCAGCTTGACAGGTTTAACTAATGAAAAACTGTTTTTT. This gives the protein CASSLTGLTNEKLFF.

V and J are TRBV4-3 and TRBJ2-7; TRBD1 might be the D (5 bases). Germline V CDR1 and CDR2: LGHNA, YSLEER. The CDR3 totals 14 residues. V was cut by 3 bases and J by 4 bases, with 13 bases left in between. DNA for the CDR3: TGCGCCAGCAGCCAGACTCCTCAGGGTTACGAGCAGTACTTC. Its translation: CASSQTPQGYEQYF.

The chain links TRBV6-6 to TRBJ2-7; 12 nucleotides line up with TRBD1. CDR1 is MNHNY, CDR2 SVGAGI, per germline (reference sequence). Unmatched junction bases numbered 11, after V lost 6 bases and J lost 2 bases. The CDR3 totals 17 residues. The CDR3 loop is CASSRGRDRGRTYEQYF. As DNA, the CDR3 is TGTGCCAGCAGCCGAGGAAGGGACAGGGGGCGCACCTACGAGCAGTACTTC.

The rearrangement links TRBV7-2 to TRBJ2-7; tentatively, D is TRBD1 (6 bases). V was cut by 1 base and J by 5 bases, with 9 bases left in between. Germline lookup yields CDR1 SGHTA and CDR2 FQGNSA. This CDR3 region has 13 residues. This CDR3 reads CASSLVRGDEQYF. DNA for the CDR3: TGTGCCAGCAGCTTAGTCAGGGGCGACGAGCAGTACTTC.

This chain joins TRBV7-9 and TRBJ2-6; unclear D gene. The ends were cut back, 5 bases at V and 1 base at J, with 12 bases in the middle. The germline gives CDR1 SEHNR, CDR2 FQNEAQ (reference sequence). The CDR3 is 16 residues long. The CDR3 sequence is CASSRDGFSGANVLTF. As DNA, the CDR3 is TGTGCCAGCAGCCGAGACGGGTTTTCTGGGGCCAACGTCCTGACTTTC.

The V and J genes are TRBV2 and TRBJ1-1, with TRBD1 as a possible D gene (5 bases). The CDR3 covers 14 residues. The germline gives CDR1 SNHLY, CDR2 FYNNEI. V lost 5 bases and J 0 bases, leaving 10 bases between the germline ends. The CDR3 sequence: CASSPGQMNTEAFF. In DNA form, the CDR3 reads TGTGCCAGCAGTCCCGGACAAATGAACACTGAAGCTTTCTTT.

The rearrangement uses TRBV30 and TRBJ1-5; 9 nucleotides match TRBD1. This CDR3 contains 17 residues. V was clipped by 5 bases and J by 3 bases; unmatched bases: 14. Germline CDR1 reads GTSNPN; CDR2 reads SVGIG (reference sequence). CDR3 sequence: CAWGQGTNARFNQPQHF. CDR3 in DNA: TGTGCCTGGGGACAGGGGACTAACGCCAGATTCAATCAGCCCCAGCATTTT.

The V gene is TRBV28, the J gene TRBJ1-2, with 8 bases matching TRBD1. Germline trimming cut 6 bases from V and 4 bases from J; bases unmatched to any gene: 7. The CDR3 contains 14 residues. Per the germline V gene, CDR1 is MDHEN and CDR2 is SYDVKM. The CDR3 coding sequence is TGTGCCAGCAGCCTGGACAGGGAAAGCTATGGCTACACCTTC. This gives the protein CASSLDRESYGYTF.

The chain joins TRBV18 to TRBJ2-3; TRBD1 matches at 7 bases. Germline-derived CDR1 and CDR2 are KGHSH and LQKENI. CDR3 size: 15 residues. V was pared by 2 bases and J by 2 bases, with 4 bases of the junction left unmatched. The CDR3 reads CASSPVGQNTDTQYF. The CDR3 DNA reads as TGTGCCAGCTCACCAGTGGGACAGAACACAGATACGCAGTATTTT. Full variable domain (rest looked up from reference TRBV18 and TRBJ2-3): NAGVMQNPRHLVRRRGQEARLRCSPMKGHSHVYWYRQLPEEGLKFMVYLQKENIIDESGMPKERFSAEFPKEGPSILRIQQVVRGDSAAYFCASSPVGQNTDTQYFGPGTRLTVL.

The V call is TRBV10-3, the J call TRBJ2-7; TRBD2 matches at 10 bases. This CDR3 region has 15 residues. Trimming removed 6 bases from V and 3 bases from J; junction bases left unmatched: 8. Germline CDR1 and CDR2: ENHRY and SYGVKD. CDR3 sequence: CAISLAGEPLYEQYF. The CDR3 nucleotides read TGTGCCATCAGCCTAGCGGGGGAACCTCTCTACGAGCAGTACTTC.

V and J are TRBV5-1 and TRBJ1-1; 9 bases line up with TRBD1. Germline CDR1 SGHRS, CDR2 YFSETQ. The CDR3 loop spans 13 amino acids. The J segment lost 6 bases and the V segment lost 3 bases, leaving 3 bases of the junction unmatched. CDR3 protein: CASSWDREAEAFF. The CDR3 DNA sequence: TGCGCCAGCAGCTGGGACAGGGAAGCTGAAGCTTTCTTT.

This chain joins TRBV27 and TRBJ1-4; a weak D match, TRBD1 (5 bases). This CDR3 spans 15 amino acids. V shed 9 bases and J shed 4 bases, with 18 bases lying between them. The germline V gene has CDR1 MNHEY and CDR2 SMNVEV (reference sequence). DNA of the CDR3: TGTGCCAGTGGAAAGGGGCAAGAAGGTAATGAAAAACTGTTTTTT. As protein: CASGKGQEGNEKLFF.